This T cell receptor beta chain originates from a study of Graves' ophthalmopathy and Graves' hyperthyroidism. Amplified TCR beta CDR3 regions were obtained using RNA transcripts as template. A first-round RT-PCR used HTBI primers, followed by a second-round multiplex PCR. TCRdb ran MiXCR on the multiplex PCR reads and lists one entry per CDR3 protein. The data show roughly 500,000 distinct CDR3 sequences, with approximately 15% seen just once and 8% to 10% held by the top ten. This clonotype occurred many times. Antigen: not known. This CDR3 spans 14 amino acids. CDR1 PRHDT and CDR2 FYEKMQ come from the germline V gene (reference sequence). With 7 bases clipped from V and 5 bases from J, the junction kept 10 bases outside the gene matches. Moderate-to-severe activity, CAS at least 3, NOSPECS at least 4 and duration under 3 months characterized donors with ophthalmopathy. The study's findings and limits: Both a roughly 70% sensitivity and a 72.22% specificity characterized the model's predictions of ophthalmopathy progression. Discrimination between ophthalmopathy and stable hyperthyroidism by a 13-signature model showed 85% to 90% sensitivity and 70% to 84% specificity.

V usage is TRBV13 and J usage is TRBJ1-2; 7 bases agree with TRBD1. This TCR was recovered from a woman in her twenties or thirties with Graves' ophthalmopathy. Input material: blood. This chain's CDR3 is CASKGWAGGYGYTF. As DNA, the CDR3 is TGTGCCAGCAAAGGTTGGGCAGGGGGATATGGCTACACCTTC.